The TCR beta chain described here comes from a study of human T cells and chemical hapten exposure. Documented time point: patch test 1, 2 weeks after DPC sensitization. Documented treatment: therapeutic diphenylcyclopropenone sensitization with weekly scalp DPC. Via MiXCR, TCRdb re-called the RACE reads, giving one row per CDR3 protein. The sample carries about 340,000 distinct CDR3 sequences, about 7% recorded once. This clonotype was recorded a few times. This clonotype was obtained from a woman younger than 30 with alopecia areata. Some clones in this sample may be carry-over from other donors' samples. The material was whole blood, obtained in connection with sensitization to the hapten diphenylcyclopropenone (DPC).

Here the CDR3 reads CASSPGLASAYEQYF. The DNA of the CDR3 is TGTGCCAGCAGCCCTGGACTAGCGAGTGCCTACGAGCAGTACTTC. The rearrangement uses TRBV28 and TRBJ2-7, with 9 bases lining up with TRBD2. The germline gives CDR1 MDHEN, CDR2 SYDVKM. The J segment lost 2 bases and the V segment lost 6 bases, leaving 8 bases of the junction unmatched. CDR3 length: 15 amino acids.